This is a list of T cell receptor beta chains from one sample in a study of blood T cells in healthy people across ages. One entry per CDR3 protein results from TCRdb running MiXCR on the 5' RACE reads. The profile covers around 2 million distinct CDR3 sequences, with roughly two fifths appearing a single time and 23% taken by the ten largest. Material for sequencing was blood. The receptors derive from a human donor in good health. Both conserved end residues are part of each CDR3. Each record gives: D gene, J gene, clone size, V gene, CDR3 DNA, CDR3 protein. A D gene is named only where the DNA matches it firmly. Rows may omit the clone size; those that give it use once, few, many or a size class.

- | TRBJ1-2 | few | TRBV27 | TGTGCCAGCAGTTTGTTGGCAGGGGTTGGCTACACCTTC | CASSLLAGVGYTF
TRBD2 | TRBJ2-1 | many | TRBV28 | TGTGCCAGCAGTCTTCGGGGGGGGTTCTATGAGCAGTTCTTC | CASSLRGGFYEQFF
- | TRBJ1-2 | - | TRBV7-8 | TGTGCCAGCAGCCCAGGGTGGGTCTATGGCTACACCTTC | CASSPGWVYGYTF
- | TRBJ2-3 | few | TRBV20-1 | TGCAGTGCTAGTGACGCGACAGGCTCAAGCACAGATACGCAGTATTTT | CSASDATGSSTDTQYF
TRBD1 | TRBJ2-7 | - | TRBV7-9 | TGTGCCAGCAGCTTATCCTACGCGGCTTCGACAGGGTTGCGCGAGCAGTACTTC | CASSLSYAASTGLREQYF
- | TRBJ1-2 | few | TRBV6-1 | TGTGCCAGCAGTGAAGAGGGCAGGCCGACCACCTCGAGGGGCTACACCTTC | CASSEEGRPTTSRGYTF
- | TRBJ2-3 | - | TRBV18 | TGTGCCAGCTCACCAGAGGGGGGGGATACGCAGTATTTT | CASSPEGGDTQYF
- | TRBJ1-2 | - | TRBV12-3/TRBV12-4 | TGTGCCAGCAGTTATGCAGGGGCGGACTATGGCTACACCTTC | CASSYAGADYGYTF
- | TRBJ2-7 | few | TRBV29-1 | TGCAGCGTTGAAGTGGGCCGACGGCAGTACTTC | CSVEVGRRQYF
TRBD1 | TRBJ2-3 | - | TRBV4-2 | TGTGCCAGCAGCCAAGACCCGGACAGGGGGAATACGCAGTATTTT | CASSQDPDRGNTQYF
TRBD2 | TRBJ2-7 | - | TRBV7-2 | TGTGCCAGCAGCTTGTTAGCGGGGGTCGTCAATGAGCAGTACTTC | CASSLLAGVVNEQYF
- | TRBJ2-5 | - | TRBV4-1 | TGCGCCAGCAGCCAACAAAGTTGGCAAGAGACCCAGTACTTC | CASSQQSWQETQYF
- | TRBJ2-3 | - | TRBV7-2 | TGTGCCAGCAGCTTATGGGGCCAGCTTACTAGCACAGATACGCAGTATTTT | CASSLWGQLTSTDTQYF
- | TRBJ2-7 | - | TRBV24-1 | TGTGCCACCAGGGTCGGGAGCTCCTACGAGCAGTACTTC | CATRVGSSYEQYF
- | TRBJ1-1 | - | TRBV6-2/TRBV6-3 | TGTGCCAGCAGCCCCAGGGGCCGTTGGGGCACTGAAGCTTTCTTT | CASSPRGRWGTEAFF